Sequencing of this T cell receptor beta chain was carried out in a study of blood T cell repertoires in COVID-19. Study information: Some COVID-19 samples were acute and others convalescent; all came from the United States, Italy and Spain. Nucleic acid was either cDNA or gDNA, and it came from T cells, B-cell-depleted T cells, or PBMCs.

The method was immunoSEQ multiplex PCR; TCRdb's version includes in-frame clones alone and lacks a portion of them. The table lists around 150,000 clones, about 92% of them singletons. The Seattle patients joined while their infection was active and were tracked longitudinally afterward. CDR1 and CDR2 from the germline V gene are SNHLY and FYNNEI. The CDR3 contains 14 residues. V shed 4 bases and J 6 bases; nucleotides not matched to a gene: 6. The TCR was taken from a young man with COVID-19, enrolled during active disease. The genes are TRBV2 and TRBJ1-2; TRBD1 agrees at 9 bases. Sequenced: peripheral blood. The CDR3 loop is CASSVEGQGNGYTF. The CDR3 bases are TGTGCCAGCAGTGTAGAGGGACAGGGTAATGGCTACACCTTC.